This T cell receptor (beta chain) was sequenced during a study of T cells in Graves' hyperthyroidism and ophthalmopathy (dated 2019 in TCRdb). A note on the overall study: Peripheral blood was collected at initial diagnosis, before any treatment. To identify TCR V-J signatures that set the groups apart, the researchers used a discovery cohort of 100 patients, made up of 43 with Graves' ophthalmopathy and about 60 with stable Graves' hyperthyroidism. Following sampling, methimazole starting at 30 mg daily was given to hyperthyroidism patients, and high-dose intravenous methylprednisolone was given to ophthalmopathy patients. The approximately 98 discovery patients were randomly divided into training and test sets at a 7:3 ratio. TCR Vbeta CDR3 sequencing of 140 or so peripheral blood samples (more than 40 ophthalmopathy, about 80 hyperthyroidism and approximately 17 progressor patients) is reported in the paper. In addition, the study compared T-cell repertoires in thyroid tissue and in blood from 6 or 7 Graves' hyperthyroidism patients. An independent validation cohort of about 19 hyperthyroidism patients and 17 patients who later progressed to ophthalmopathy tested prospective prediction of ophthalmopathy. What the study reported, not specific to this receptor: Most expanded thyroid clonotypes (frequency above 0.001) were also found in blood, which suggests that blood repertoires may mirror thyroid immune responses. During validation, the model predicted progression to ophthalmopathy a median of approximately 7 months ahead of onset, with around 71% sensitivity and 72.22% specificity. No statistical method was used to set the sample size in advance, and investigators knew the group allocation. A 13 V-J signature model separated ophthalmopathy from stable hyperthyroidism, with approximately 87% sensitivity and 81.08% specificity in cross-validation and 80%/75% in testing.

TCR beta CDR3 regions were amplified from RNA transcripts. For the first round of RT-PCR on the TCR CDR3, the HTBI primer set was used together with the Qiagen OneStep RT-PCR kit. The libraries were constructed in a second round of multiplex PCR and then size-selected and purified. Paired-end sequencing of the libraries was performed with 100 bp reads on an Illumina HiSeq2000. The published analysis was carried out like this. SOAPnuke was used to process the raw data, throwing out any read that contained adapters or uncalled bases, had a mean Phred below 15, or lacked an exact constant-primer or identifier match. COPE v1.2.5 was used to merge the high-quality paired reads, and each unique nucleotide sequence was defined as a clonotype. Clonotypes were aligned to IMGT TRBV, TRBD and TRBJ reference segments using MiTCR v1.1. Only V-J combinations with frequency above 0.0001, covering approximately 99% of repertoires, were analysed. A TCS score was defined as the ratio of F50 (clonal expansion) to E x V (chaos), with BLOSUM62-based TCRdist applied between CDR3 peptides within each V-J. Welch's t-statistics and random forest reduced 500 to 650 V-J features to roughly 13, which were used in a naive Bayes classifier (R e1071). TCRdb's own reprocessing of the public reads used fastp at Q25 and MiXCR and kept productive beta chains. Entries that share a CDR3 protein sequence are merged under the most common genes and DNA. The V and J calls reflect TCRdb's pipeline rather than the authors' work. The sample table shows under 800,000 distinct CDR3 sequences, and 14% are seen once. Of the sample, roughly a tenth falls within the top ten clones.

Graves' hyperthyroidism was defined as stable when no progression to ophthalmopathy occurred over 18 months of follow-up. Hyperthyroidism patients were newly diagnosed, with disease duration under 2 months, and aged 18 to 65 years. Patients with uncontrolled infections, other autoimmune diseases, pregnancy or lactation were excluded. Clinical symptoms, serum thyroxine and TRAb, thyroid ultrasound, and orbital computed tomography formed the basis for the diagnoses. PBMCs were isolated from roughly 10 ml of fresh peripheral blood by Ficoll-Paque density gradient centrifugation. Total RNA was extracted using Trizol reagent, and RNA quality was assessed on an Agilent 2100 Bioanalyzer. In regard to this clonotype: Its antigen has not been determined. No clone much larger than this one lies a single base away; base qualities are absent.

V loses 2 bases of germline sequence and J loses 2 bases, and the interval between the two ends is 16 bases. The CDR3 holds 16 amino acids from the cysteine to the phenylalanine. Only CDR3 DNA remains: 48 bases, in frame from the first base. Taken from the germline V gene (reference sequence), the CDR1 and CDR2 loops are MNHEY and SMNVEV. The rearrangement combines TRBV27 with TRBJ2-7; the D gene lacks a confident call. The sequencing sample was made of blood. This clonotype was obtained from a woman aged 18-30 years with Graves' hyperthyroidism. The nucleotide sequence is given as TGTGCCAGCAGTTTAACCCCTCCGGACGGAACCTACGAGCAGTACTTC. This yields the protein CASSLTPPDGTYEQYF.